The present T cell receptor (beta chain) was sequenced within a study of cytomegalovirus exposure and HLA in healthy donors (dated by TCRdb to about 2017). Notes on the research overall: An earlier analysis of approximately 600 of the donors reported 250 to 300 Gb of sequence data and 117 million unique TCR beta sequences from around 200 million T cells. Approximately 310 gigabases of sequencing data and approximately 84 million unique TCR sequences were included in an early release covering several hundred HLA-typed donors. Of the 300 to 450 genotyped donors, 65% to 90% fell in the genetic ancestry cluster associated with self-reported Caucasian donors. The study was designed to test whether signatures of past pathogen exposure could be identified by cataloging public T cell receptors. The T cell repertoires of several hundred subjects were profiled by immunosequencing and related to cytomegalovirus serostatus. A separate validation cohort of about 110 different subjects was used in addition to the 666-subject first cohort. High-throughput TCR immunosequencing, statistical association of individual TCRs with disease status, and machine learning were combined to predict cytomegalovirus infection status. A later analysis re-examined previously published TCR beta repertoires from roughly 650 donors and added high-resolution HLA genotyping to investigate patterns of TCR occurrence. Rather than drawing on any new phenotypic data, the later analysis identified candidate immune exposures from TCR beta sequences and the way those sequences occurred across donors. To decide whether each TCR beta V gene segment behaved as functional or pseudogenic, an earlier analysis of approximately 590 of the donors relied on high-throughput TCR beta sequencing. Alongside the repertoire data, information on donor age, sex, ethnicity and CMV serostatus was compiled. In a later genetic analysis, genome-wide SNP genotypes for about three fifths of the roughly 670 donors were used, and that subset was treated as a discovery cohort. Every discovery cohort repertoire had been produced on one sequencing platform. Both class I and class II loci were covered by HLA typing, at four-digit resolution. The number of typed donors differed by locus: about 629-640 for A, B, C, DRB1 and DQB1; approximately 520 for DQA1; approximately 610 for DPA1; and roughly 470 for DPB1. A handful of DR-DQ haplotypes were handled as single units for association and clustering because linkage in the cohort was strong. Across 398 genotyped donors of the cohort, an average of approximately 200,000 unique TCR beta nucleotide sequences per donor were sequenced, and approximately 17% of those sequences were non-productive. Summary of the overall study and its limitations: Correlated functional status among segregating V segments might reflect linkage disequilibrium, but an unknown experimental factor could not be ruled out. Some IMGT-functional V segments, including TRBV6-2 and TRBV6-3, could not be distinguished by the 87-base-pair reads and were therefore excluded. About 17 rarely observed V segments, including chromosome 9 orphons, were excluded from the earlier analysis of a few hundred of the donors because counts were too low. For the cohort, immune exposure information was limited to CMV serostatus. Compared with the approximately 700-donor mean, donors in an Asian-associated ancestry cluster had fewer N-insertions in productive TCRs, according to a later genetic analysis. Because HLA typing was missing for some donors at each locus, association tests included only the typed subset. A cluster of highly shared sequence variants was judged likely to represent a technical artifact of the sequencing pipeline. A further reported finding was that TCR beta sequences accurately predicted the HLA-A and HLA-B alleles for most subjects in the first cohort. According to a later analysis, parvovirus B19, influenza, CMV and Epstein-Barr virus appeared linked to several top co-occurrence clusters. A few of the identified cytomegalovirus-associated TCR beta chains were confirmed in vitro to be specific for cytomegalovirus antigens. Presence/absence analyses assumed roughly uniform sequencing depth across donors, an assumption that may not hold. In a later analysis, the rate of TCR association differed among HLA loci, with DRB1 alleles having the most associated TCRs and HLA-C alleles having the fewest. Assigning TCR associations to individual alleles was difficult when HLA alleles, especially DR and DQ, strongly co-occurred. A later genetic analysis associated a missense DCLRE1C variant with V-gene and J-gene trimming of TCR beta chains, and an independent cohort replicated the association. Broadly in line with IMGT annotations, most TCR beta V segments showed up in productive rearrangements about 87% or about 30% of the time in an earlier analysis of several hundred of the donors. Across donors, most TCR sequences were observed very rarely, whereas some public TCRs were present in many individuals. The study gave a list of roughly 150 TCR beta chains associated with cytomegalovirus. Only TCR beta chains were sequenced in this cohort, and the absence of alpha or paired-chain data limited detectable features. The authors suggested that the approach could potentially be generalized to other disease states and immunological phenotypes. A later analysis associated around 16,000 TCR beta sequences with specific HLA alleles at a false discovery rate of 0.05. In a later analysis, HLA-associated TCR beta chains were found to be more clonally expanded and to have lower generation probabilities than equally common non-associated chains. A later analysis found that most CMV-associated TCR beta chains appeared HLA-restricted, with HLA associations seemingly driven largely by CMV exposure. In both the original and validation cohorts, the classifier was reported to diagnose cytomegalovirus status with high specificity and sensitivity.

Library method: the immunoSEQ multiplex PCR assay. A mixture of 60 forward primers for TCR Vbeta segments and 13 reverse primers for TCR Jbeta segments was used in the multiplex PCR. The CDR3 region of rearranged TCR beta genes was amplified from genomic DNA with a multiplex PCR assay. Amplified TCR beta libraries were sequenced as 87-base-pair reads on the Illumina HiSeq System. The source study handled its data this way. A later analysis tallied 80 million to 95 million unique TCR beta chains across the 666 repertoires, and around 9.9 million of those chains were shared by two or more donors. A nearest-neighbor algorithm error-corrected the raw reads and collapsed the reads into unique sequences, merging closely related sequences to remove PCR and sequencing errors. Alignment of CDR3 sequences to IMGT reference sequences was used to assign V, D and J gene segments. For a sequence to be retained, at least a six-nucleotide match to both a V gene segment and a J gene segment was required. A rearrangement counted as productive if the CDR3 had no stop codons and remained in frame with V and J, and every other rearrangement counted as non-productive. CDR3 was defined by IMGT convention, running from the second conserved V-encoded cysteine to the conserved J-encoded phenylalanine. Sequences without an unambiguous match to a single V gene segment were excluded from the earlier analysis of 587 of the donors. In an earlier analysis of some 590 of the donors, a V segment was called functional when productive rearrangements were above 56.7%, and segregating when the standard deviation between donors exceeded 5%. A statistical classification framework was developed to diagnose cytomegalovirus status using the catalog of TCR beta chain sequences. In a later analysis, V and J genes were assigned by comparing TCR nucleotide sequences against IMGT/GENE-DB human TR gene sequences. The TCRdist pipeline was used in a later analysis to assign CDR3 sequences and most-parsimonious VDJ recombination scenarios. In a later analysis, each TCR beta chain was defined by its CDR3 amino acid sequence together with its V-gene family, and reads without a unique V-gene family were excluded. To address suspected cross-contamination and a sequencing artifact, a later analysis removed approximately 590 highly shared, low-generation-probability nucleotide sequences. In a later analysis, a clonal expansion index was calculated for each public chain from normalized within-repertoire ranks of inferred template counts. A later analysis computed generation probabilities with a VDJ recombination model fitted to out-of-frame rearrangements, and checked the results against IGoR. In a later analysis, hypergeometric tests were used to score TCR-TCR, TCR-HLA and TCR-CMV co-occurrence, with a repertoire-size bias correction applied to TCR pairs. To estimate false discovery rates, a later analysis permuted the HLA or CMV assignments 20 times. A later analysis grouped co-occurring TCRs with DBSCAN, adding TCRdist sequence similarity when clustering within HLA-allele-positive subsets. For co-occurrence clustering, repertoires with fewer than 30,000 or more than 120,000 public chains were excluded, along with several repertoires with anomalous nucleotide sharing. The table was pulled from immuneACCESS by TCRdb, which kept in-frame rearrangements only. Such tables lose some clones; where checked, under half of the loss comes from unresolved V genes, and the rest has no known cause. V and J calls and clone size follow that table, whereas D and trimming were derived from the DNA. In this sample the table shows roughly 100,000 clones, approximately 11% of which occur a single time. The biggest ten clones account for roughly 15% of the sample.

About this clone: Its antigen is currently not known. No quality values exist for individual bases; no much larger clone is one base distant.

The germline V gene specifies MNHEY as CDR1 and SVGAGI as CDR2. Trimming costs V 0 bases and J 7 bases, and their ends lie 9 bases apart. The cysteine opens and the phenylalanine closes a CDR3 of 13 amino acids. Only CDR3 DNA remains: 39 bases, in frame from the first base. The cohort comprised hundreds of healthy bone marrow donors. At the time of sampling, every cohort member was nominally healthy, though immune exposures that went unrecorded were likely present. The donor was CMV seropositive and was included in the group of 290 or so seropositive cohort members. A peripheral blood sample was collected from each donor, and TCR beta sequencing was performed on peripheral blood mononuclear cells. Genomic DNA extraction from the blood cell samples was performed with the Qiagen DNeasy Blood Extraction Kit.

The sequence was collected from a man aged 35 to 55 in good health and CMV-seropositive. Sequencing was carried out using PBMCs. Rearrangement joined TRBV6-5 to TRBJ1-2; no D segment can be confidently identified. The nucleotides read TGTGCCAGCAGTTACTCATCCCAGTTTGGCTACACCTTC. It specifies CASSYSSQFGYTF.